The 28 T cell receptor beta chains given below trace back to one sample, sequenced in a study of control samples from healthy donors and cancer patients. Produced via immunoSEQ multiplex PCR; TCRdb's table is partial and in-frame only. Of about 51,000 clones in the sample, 75% to 90% were seen once. Material: blood. Source of these receptors: a man in his 70s in good health.

The chain links TRBV27 to TRBJ1-5; D remains ambiguous. With 4 bases removed from V and 4 bases from J, the gap between germline ends came to 14 bases. The CDR3 has 15 residues. Germline V CDR1 and CDR2: MNHEY, SMNVEV (reference sequence). The CDR3 loop reads CASSSREGRNQPQHF. Here the CDR3 DNA reads TGTGCCAGCAGTTCCCGGGAGGGAAGGAATCAGCCCCAGCATTTT.

This clone was found a few times. The chain carries TRBV5-5 and TRBJ1-3; D remains unclear. The CDR3 totals 17 residues. Trimming removed 4 bases at V and 4 bases at J, with 21 bases between. CDR1 SGHKS and CDR2 YYEKEE come from the germline V gene (reference sequence). The CDR3 DNA sequence: TGTGCCAGCAGCGATGTTCGGGTCCGAACGGGCGGAAACACCATATATTTT. It codes for CASSDVRVRTGGNTIYF.

CDR3 coding DNA: TGTGCCAGCAGCTCCGCTGGGGACGGAACCTACGAGCAGTACTTC. It is translated as CASSSAGDGTYEQYF. The chain is built from TRBV7-3 and TRBJ2-7, with D possibly called TRBD1 or TRBD2 (5 bases each). Germline-derived CDR1 and CDR2 are SGHTA and FQGTGA. The CDR3 consists of 15 residues. V lost 4 bases and J 2 bases, leaving 15 bases between the germline ends.

The chain joins TRBV30 to TRBJ1-2, with 8 positions matching TRBD1. CDR1 and CDR2 from the germline V gene are GTSNPN and SVGIG (reference sequence). V shed 3 bases and J 6 bases; nucleotides not matched to a gene: 6. CDR3 length: 13 amino acids. CDR3 amino acids: CAWRIATGDGYTF. The CDR3 DNA reads TGTGCCTGGAGAATCGCGACAGGGGATGGCTACACCTTC.

The chain links TRBV28 to TRBJ2-3; D assignment may be TRBD1 or TRBD2 (5 bases each). Trimming stripped 5 bases from V and 2 bases from J, with 14 bases between. CDR1 and CDR2 from the germline V gene are MDHEN and SYDVKM. CDR3 length: 15 residues. The CDR3 sequence is CASSQLVGPTDTQYF. CDR3 DNA sequence: TGTGCCAGCAGTCAACTAGTGGGACCCACAGATACGCAGTATTTT. The full variable domain, in which reference TRBV28 and TRBJ2-3 provide the parts outside the CDR3, is DVKVTQSSRYLVKRTGEKVFLECVQDMDHENMFWYRQDPGLGLRLIYFSYDVKMKEKGDIPEGYSVSREKKERFSLILESASTNQTSMYLCASSQLVGPTDTQYFGPGTRLTVL.

The CDR3 bases are TGTGCCAGCAGCTTAGGACTAGCGGGAGGGGGTGAGCAGTTCTTC. This encodes CASSLGLAGGGEQFF. The gene calls are TRBV11-2 and TRBJ2-1; 14 bases map to TRBD2. Germline assignment: CDR1 SGHAT and CDR2 FQNNGV. The V and J ends lost 1 base and 9 bases, in that order; junction bases with no gene match: 2. The CDR3 loop spans 15 amino acids.

The rearrangement uses TRBV27 and TRBJ2-2; 8 nucleotides match TRBD1. Germline V gene lookup returns CDR1 MNHEY and CDR2 SMNVEV (reference sequence). The length of the CDR3 is 17 residues. V lost 6 bases, J lost 3 bases, and 12 bases stayed unmatched. The CDR3 DNA is TGTGCCAGCAGCCGACTTCCGGGACAGGCATACACCGGGGAGCTGTTTTTT. Protein: CASSRLPGQAYTGELFF.

The chain carries TRBV5-1 and TRBJ2-1; 8 bases align to TRBD1. V lost 4 bases, J lost 6 bases, and 15 bases stayed unmatched. There are 17 residues in the CDR3. CDR1 and CDR2 from the germline V gene are SGHRS and YFSETQ. This chain's CDR3 is CASSLGLDREAINEQFF. The DNA for the CDR3 is TGCGCCAGCAGCCTCGGGCTGGACAGGGAGGCAATCAATGAGCAGTTCTTC.

This chain joins TRBV30 and TRBJ1-5, with a weak D call TRBD1 (6 bases). Germline CDR1 GTSNPN, CDR2 SVGIG (reference sequence). The V end lost 2 bases, the J end lost 7 bases, and 12 bases lay between the germline ends. The CDR3 length is 13 residues. The CDR3 sequence: CAWSNGQFQPQHF. The CDR3, as DNA: TGTGCCTGGAGTAACGGACAGTTCCAGCCCCAGCATTTT.

The chain couples TRBV6-6 to TRBJ1-5, with D uncertain. The CDR3 runs 15 residues. Germline V lookup: CDR1 MNHNY, CDR2 SVGAGI (reference sequence). Trimming pared 2 bases from V and 0 bases from J, leaving 8 bases between. The CDR3 here is CASSYVRYSNQPQHF. In nucleotides, the CDR3 is TGTGCCAGCAGTTACGTCCGTTATAGCAATCAGCCCCAGCATTTT.

This clone was found a few times. The chain is built from TRBV19 and TRBJ2-1; unclear D gene. Germline V lookup: CDR1 LNHDA, CDR2 SQIVND (reference sequence). This CDR3 is built from 12 residues. Trimming took 3 bases from V and 6 from J, leaving 6 bases between them. CDR3 region: CASSIRSNEQFF. The CDR3 DNA reads TGTGCCAGTAGTATTAGGAGCAATGAGCAGTTCTTC.

The chain employs TRBV3-1 (or the pseudogene TRBV3-2) and TRBJ1-2; 8 nucleotides align to TRBD1. The V segment lost 11 bases and the J segment 7 bases; nucleotides outside the gene matches: 9. This CDR3 has 12 amino acids. In germline, CDR1 is LGHDT, CDR2 YNNKEL (reference sequence). CDR3 in amino acids: CASSAGQGGYTF. Written as DNA, the CDR3 is TGTGCCTCCTCAGCAGGACAGGGTGGCTACACCTTC.

The gene calls are TRBV11-3 and TRBJ2-5; D is unclear. The V and J ends lost 3 bases and 4 bases respectively, with 27 bases between them. CDR1 is SGHNT and CDR2 is YENEEA in the germline V gene. The CDR3 runs to 19 residues. The CDR3 sequence: CASSFVYGTFGRRGETQYF. The CDR3 DNA is TGTGCCAGCAGCTTTGTGTACGGTACTTTTGGGCGTCGCGGAGAGACCCAGTACTTC. Full variable domain (outside the CDR3, taken from reference TRBV11-3 and TRBJ2-5): EAGVVQSPRYKIIEKKQPVAFWCNPISGHNTLYWYLQNLGQGPELLIRYENEEAVDDSQLPKDRFSAERLKGVDSTLKIQPAELGDSAVYLCASSFVYGTFGRRGETQYFGPGTRLLVL.

This chain links TRBV19 with TRBJ1-2, with D tentatively TRBD1 (6 bases). The V end was cut by 7 bases, the J end by 6 bases, with 15 bases between. Per germline, CDR1 LNHDA and CDR2 SQIVND (reference sequence). The CDR3 has 13 amino acids. CDR3 sequence reads: CASTPGGGDGYTF. In nucleotides, the CDR3 is TGTGCCAGTACCCCAGGAGGGGGTGATGGCTACACCTTC. Full variable domain (outside the CDR3, taken from reference TRBV19 and TRBJ1-2): DGGITQSPKYLFRKEGQNVTLSCEQNLNHDAMYWYRQDPGQGLRLIYYSQIVNDFQKGDIAEGYSVSREKKESFPLTVTSAQKNPTAFYLCASTPGGGDGYTFGSGTRLTVV.

The CDR3 protein is CASRPGGSYYEQYF. CDR3 coding DNA: TGTGCCAGCAGACCAGGGGGTTCCTACTACGAGCAGTACTTC. The V and J genes are TRBV7-2 and TRBJ2-7; TRBD1 matches at 7 bases. Germline V gene data show CDR1 as SGHTA and CDR2 as FQGNSA. V trimming: 6 bases; J trimming: 3 bases; junction bases outside the gene matches: 8. The CDR3 length is 14 residues.

The V gene is TRBV30, the J gene TRBJ2-3; 9 bases fit TRBD2. Germline trimming cut 0 bases from V and 6 bases from J; bases unmatched to any gene: 7. CDR3 length: 15 residues. Germline CDR1 and CDR2: GTSNPN and SVGIG (reference sequence). CDR3 in amino acids: CAWSVGGGAMDTQYF. The CDR3 DNA follows: TGTGCCTGGAGTGTAGGCGGGGGGGCTATGGATACGCAGTATTTT.

This clone came up a few times. The rearrangement joins TRBV5-6 to TRBJ2-4; TRBD1 matches at 7 bases. CDR1 SGHDT and CDR2 YYEEEE come from the germline V gene. With 4 bases clipped from V and 3 bases from J, the junction kept 1 base outside the gene matches. The CDR3 runs 13 residues. CDR3 nucleotide sequence: TGTGCCAGCAGCAGACAGGGCAAAAACATTCAGTACTTC. Protein: CASSRQGKNIQYF.

The chain has TRBV10-3 and TRBJ1-5; D not resolved. The length of the CDR3 is 15 residues. Trimming took 8 bases from V and 4 from J, leaving 18 bases between them. The germline V gene encodes CDR1 ENHRY and CDR2 SYGVKD. The CDR3 sequence: CAIGQLGIRNQPQHF. CDR3 DNA sequence: TGTGCCATCGGTCAATTGGGGATCCGAAATCAGCCCCAGCATTTT.

CDR3 coding DNA: TGTGCCAGCAGCTTAGGAGTGGGCGGGTTCACTGAAGCTTTCTTT. Its translation: CASSLGVGGFTEAFF. The rearrangement joins TRBV7-2 to TRBJ1-1; D gene uncertain. The V and J ends lost 1 base and 4 bases respectively, with 13 bases between them. CDR1 is SGHTA and CDR2 is FQGNSA in the germline V gene. This CDR3 is 15 amino acids long.

V usage is TRBV5-6 and J usage is TRBJ1-6, with D unresolved. The CDR3 has 13 amino acids. V lost 5 bases and J 8 bases, leaving 11 bases between the germline ends. Germline CDR1 is SGHDT and CDR2 is YYEEEE. CDR3 in amino acids: CASSPKLDSPLHF. The CDR3 region has the DNA TGTGCCAGCAGTCCAAAGCTTGATTCACCCCTCCACTTT. Full variable domain (outside the CDR3, taken from reference TRBV5-6 and TRBJ1-6): DAGVTQSPTHLIKTRGQQVTLRCSPKSGHDTVSWYQQALGQGPQFIFQYYEEEERQRGNFPDRFSGHQFPNYSSELNVNALLLGDSALYLCASSPKLDSPLHFGNGTRLTVT.

CDR3: CSGSGQRGPVDTQYF. CDR3 DNA sequence: TGCAGCGGGTCGGGTCAGCGGGGCCCCGTCGATACGCAGTATTTT. The chain is built from TRBV29-1 and TRBJ2-3, with 7 bases fitting TRBD2. CDR1 is SQVTM and CDR2 is ANQGSEA in the germline V gene. V trimming: 7 bases; J trimming: 6 bases; junction bases outside the gene matches: 16. The CDR3 loop spans 15 amino acids.

Here the CDR3 DNA reads TGTGCCACCCGGGACAGCTATTACGAGCAGTACTTC. As protein: CATRDSYYEQYF. V and J are TRBV25-1 and TRBJ2-7; 7 bases are shared with TRBD1. The CDR3 is 12 residues long. Germline V gene sequence: CDR1 MGHDK, CDR2 SYGVNS. The V segment lost 10 bases and the J segment 4 bases; nucleotides outside the gene matches: 7.

The chain links TRBV11-3 to TRBJ1-6, with D possibly matching TRBD1 (5 bases). V dropped 5 bases and J dropped 6 bases, with 11 bases sitting between them. Germline loops: CDR1 SGHNT, CDR2 YENEEA. The CDR3 consists of 14 residues. CDR3 coding DNA: TGTGCCAGCAGCATGGGACGGGCTAATTCACCCCTCCACTTT. Encoded protein: CASSMGRANSPLHF.

This clone came up once. This sequence joins TRBV6-5 and TRBJ1-1, with D possibly matching TRBD1 (6 bases). The V and J ends lost 0 bases and 5 bases respectively, with 13 bases between them. Germline CDR1 reads MNHEY; CDR2 reads SVGAGI. CDR3 length equals 15 residues. The CDR3 here is CASSYSKGGATEAFF. The CDR3, as DNA: TGTGCCAGCAGTTACTCGAAGGGGGGTGCGACTGAAGCTTTCTTT.

The J gene is TRBJ2-6, the V gene TRBV6-1; D gene unclear. Per germline, CDR1 MNHNS and CDR2 SASEGT. V dropped 1 base and J dropped 4 bases, with 11 bases sitting between them. This CDR3 has 16 residues. The CDR3 here is CASSEGRGPGANVLTF. Written as DNA, the CDR3 is TGTGCCAGCAGTGAAGGTCGTGGGCCAGGGGCCAACGTCCTGACTTTC.

This sequence joins TRBV18 and TRBJ1-5, with D hard to call. CDR1 KGHSH and CDR2 LQKENI come from the germline V gene. Trimming took 6 bases from V and 4 from J, leaving 13 bases between them. This CDR3 has 14 residues. The DNA of the CDR3 is TGTGCCAGCTCTCACGGGGATGGGAATCAGCCCCAGCATTTT. It specifies CASSHGDGNQPQHF.

The J gene is TRBJ2-1, the V gene TRBV6-6, with TRBD2 matching 12 bases. V shed 2 bases and J 7 bases; nucleotides not matched to a gene: 0. There are 14 residues in the CDR3. The germline V gene encodes CDR1 MNHNY and CDR2 SVGAGI (reference sequence). The CDR3 nucleotides read TGTGCCAGCAGTTACGGGACTAGCGGGAATGAGCAGTTCTTC. Amino acids: CASSYGTSGNEQFF.

The chain is built from TRBV7-7 and TRBJ1-5; 9 nucleotides line up with TRBD1. Germline CDR1 reads SSHAT; CDR2 reads FNYEAQ (reference sequence). This CDR3 comprises 16 residues. The junction had 7 bases not matched to a gene; V was cut back by 1 base and J by 6 bases. CDR3 DNA sequence: TGTGCCAGCAGCTTAGTTGTACAGGGGGCAAGTCAGCCCCAGCATTTT. Amino acids: CASSLVVQGASQPQHF.